The 16 T cell receptor beta chains listed next were all sequenced from one sample in a study of identical twins. TCRdb re-analysed the 5' RACE reads in MiXCR, keeping a single row per CDR3 protein. The table lists fewer than 800,000 distinct CDR3 sequences, 7% to 7.5% of them singletons. This sample was shared with a second study, whose subject was yellow fever vaccine responses in identical twins.

Input material: PBMCs. The receptors derive from a woman aged 18-29 years in good health.

This clonotype was detected ten times or more. The gene calls are TRBV29-1 and TRBJ2-7; 7 bases align to TRBD1. This CDR3 comprises 16 residues. The ends lost 4 bases at V and 3 bases at J; junction bases unmatched: 15. The V gene's germline CDR1 is SQVTM and CDR2 ANQGSEA. CDR3 region: CSVGNTVPGGYYEQYF. DNA of the CDR3: TGCAGCGTTGGGAACACGGTCCCAGGGGGTTACTACGAGCAGTACTTC.

This clonotype was picked up a small number of times. The CDR3 reads CASSSTEGPGRYNEQFF. Here the CDR3 DNA reads TGTGCCAGCAGCTCCACTGAGGGACCCGGCCGGTACAATGAGCAGTTCTTC. The V gene is TRBV7-9, the J gene TRBJ2-1, with D perhaps matching TRBD1 or TRBD2 (5 bases each). From germline, CDR1 is SEHNR and CDR2 FQNEAQ (reference sequence). This CDR3 has 17 residues. Deletions cut 4 bases from V and 4 bases from J, with 20 bases between.

The chain has TRBV2 and TRBJ1-1; D uncertain. V was trimmed by 6 bases and J by 2 bases, leaving 13 bases between them. The CDR3 runs 14 residues. The V gene's germline CDR1 is SNHLY and CDR2 FYNNEI. CDR3 loop: CASRDGRFNTEAFF. The CDR3 nucleotides read TGTGCCAGCAGGGACGGAAGGTTCAACACTGAAGCTTTCTTT.

This clonotype occurred many times. V is TRBV5-5 and J is TRBJ2-3; 8 bases align to TRBD2. The CDR3 has 15 amino acids. Looked up from germline, CDR1 is SGHKS and CDR2 is YYEKEE (reference sequence). J was trimmed by 0 bases and V by 4 bases; bases with no gene match: 4. In DNA, the CDR3 is TGTGCCAGCAGCGTTATAGCGGGGAGCACAGATACGCAGTATTTT. Translation: CASSVIAGSTDTQYF.

This clonotype was seen ten or more times. CDR3 loop: CASRILAGSYYEQYF. CDR3 DNA: TGTGCCAGCAGAATCTTAGCGGGAAGTTACTACGAGCAGTACTTC. The chain couples TRBV2 to TRBJ2-7, with 8 bases identical to TRBD2. The CDR3 length is 15 residues. Germline CDR1 SNHLY, CDR2 FYNNEI. V lost 6 bases and J lost 3; bases outside the gene matches: 10. The full variable domain, completed using reference TRBV2 and TRBJ2-7, is EPEVTQTPSHQVTQMGQEVILRCVPISNHLYFYWYRQILGQKVEFLVSFYNNEISEKSEIFDDQFSVERPDGSNFTLKIRSTKLEDSAMYFCASRILAGSYYEQYFGPGTRLTVT.

In its sample, this clonotype was seen a few times. J is TRBJ1-1 and V is TRBV9; 7 bases map to TRBD1. This CDR3 is 13 amino acids long. J was trimmed by 7 bases and V by 3 bases; bases with no gene match: 6. Per germline, CDR1 SGDLS and CDR2 YYNGEE. The CDR3 protein is CASSAGTAHEAFF. CDR3 DNA: TGTGCCAGCAGCGCCGGGACAGCGCATGAAGCTTTCTTT.

This rearrangement joins TRBV28 to TRBJ1-2; possibly TRBD1 for D (5 bases). Germline V gene sequence: CDR1 MDHEN, CDR2 SYDVKM. The CDR3 spans 13 residues. Between the trimmed V and J ends, which lost 5 bases and 1 base, there was a span of 8 bases. CDR3 sequence (DNA): TGTGCCAGCAGTGCCGGACATAACTATGGCTACACCTTC. Translation gives CASSAGHNYGYTF.

This clonotype showed up many times. The chain carries TRBV5-1 and TRBJ2-2; the D gene could be TRBD1 or TRBD2 (5 bases each). V was clipped by 0 bases and J by 0 bases, with 9 bases between them. CDR1 and CDR2 (germline): SGHRS, YFSETQ. The CDR3 consists of 16 residues. DNA of the CDR3: TGCGCCAGCAGCTTGGCGGGGCCCTCGAACACCGGGGAGCTGTTTTTT. Amino acids: CASSLAGPSNTGELFF.

This clonotype was picked up many times. The V and J genes are TRBV20-1 and TRBJ2-1, with TRBD2 matching 12 bases. The trim removed 4 bases at V and 4 bases at J, leaving 2 bases unmatched. Germline V gene lookup returns CDR1 DFQATT and CDR2 SNEGSKA (reference sequence). The length of the CDR3 is 14 residues. The chain's CDR3 is CSATGLAGYNEQFF. DNA of the CDR3: TGCAGTGCTACAGGACTAGCGGGGTACAATGAGCAGTTCTTC.

This clonotype has ten or more counts. This chain joins TRBV10-3 and TRBJ1-2, with D hard to call. From germline, CDR1 is ENHRY and CDR2 SYGVKD. Trimming left V 3 bases short and J 4 bases short, with 9 bases between. The CDR3 contains 13 residues. The DNA for the CDR3 is TGTGCCATCAGTGAAGGAGGATCCTATGGCTACACCTTC. Translating gives CAISEGGSYGYTF.

The gene calls are TRBV25-1 and TRBJ2-2, with D possibly TRBD1 on 6 matching bases. V lost 1 base, J lost 4 bases, and 10 bases lay in between. Germline CDR1 is MGHDK and CDR2 is SYGVNS. The CDR3 extends over 15 amino acids. The CDR3 DNA reads as TGTGCCAGCAGTGAATTGGGGGCGGCCACCGGGGAGCTGTTTTTT. It encodes CASSELGAATGELFF.

Only a few counts were recorded for this clonotype. This chain joins TRBV27 and TRBJ2-7; 7 nucleotides line up with TRBD1. CDR3 length equals 14 residues. V lost 3 bases to trimming and J lost 3 bases; unmatched junction nucleotides: 5. CDR1 and CDR2 (germline): MNHEY, SMNVEV (reference sequence). The CDR3 spells CASSFRDSNYEQYF. The CDR3 DNA reads as TGTGCCAGCAGTTTCCGGGACAGCAACTACGAGCAGTACTTC.

This clonotype was counted many times. The V gene is TRBV10-3, the J gene TRBJ1-2; TRBD1 matches 9 bases. After removal of 7 bases from V and 5 bases from J, the junction contained 8 bases not matched to a gene. From germline, CDR1 is ENHRY and CDR2 SYGVKD. The CDR3 runs 14 residues. In nucleotides, the CDR3 is TGTGCCATCACCCGGGACAGGGAAGGGTATGGCTACACCTTC. This encodes CAITRDREGYGYTF.

The chain carries TRBV9 and TRBJ1-1; TRBD1 is a possible D gene (6 bases). The CDR3 runs 13 residues. From germline, CDR1 is SGDLS and CDR2 YYNGEE. V was pared by 2 bases and J by 6 bases, with 11 bases between. This CDR3 reads CASSVNTGSEAFF. The CDR3 nucleotides are TGTGCCAGCAGCGTTAACACAGGGTCTGAAGCTTTCTTT.

The chain carries TRBV7-9 and TRBJ1-1; D uncertain. The ends were cut back, 3 bases at V and 11 bases at J, with 10 bases in the middle. Germline V gives CDR1 SEHNR, CDR2 FQNEAQ (reference sequence). This CDR3 contains 11 residues. CDR3 sequence reads: CASSLREPAFF. The CDR3 region has the DNA TGTGCCAGCAGCTTGCGGGAGCCTGCTTTCTTT.

The sample holds a few counts of this clonotype. This chain joins TRBV11-1 and TRBJ2-2, with 10 bases identical to TRBD2. Looked up from germline, CDR1 is SGHAT and CDR2 is FQDESV (reference sequence). This CDR3 has 18 residues. The J segment lost 6 bases and the V segment lost 5 bases, leaving 15 bases of the junction unmatched. DNA of the CDR3: TGTGCCAGCAGCCTAAAGGGGGGGACTAGCGTCTTCCCCGGGGAGCTGTTTTTT. Translating it yields CASSLKGGTSVFPGELFF.